The TCR beta chain under discussion was sequenced for a study of blood T cell repertoires in COVID-19 (TCRdb year 2020). At the level of the whole study: Samples covering the acute and convalescent phases of COVID-19 were provided by collaborators in the United States, Italy and Spain. The material from the prospective study consisted of cDNA or gDNA derived from T cells, B-cell-depleted T cells, or PBMCs. Subjects who had been exposed to COVID-19, were actively infected with it, or had recovered from it provided the deeply sampled blood TCRbeta repertoires that made up the dataset. The repertoires were released in a freely available public database meant as a resource for research on the immune response to SARS-CoV-2. The samples were drawn from two sources: the first 160 participants of the ongoing ImmuneRACE study, and 1,254 subjects contributed by 6 global collaborators. Nearly every sample came with metadata listing a de-identified subject ID, COVID-19 status, age in years and sex. Where HLA class I and class II types were available, the types were taken from metadata supplied by the sample provider, not from assay-based typing.

Results the study describes overall, beyond this receptor: Clinical and demographic metadata were provided uncurated, with the amount varying by source and participant.

Enrolling through a virtual design, the prospective study's participants ranged in age from roughly 18 to 95 years and lived across approximately 25 United States geographic areas. In the prospective study, participants were assigned to cohorts based on the clinical history participants reported in a screening survey and a study questionnaire. Each participant in the prospective study had whole blood, serum and a nasopharyngeal or oropharyngeal swab collected by mobile phlebotomists. Additional blood draws and questionnaires over an approximately two-month period could optionally be provided by prospective study participants. Before DNA extraction, blood samples from the prospective study were shipped at room temperature or frozen. As regards this clone: This receptor's antigen is unknown. There are no base qualities to consult, and no much larger clone falls within one base.

CDR1 and CDR2 are drawn from the germline V gene (reference sequence): SGHAT, FQDESV. The CDR3 runs 16 amino acids, cysteine and phenylalanine included. Of the read, only the CDR3 DNA is kept; its 48 bases are in frame from base 1. Cut back by 5 bases and 4 bases, the V and J ends lie 17 bases apart. The immunoSEQ Assay, a bias-controlled multiplex PCR, was used to amplify TCRbeta CDR3 regions from genomic DNA. On the authors' methods: Nucleated cell counts per sample were estimated from amplification of reference gene primers within the assay. To quantify the absolute abundance of each unique TCRbeta CDR3 rearrangement, sequence reads were collapsed and filtered. Productive Simpson clonality was computed per sample as the square root of Simpson's diversity index over productive rearrangements. The source is immuneACCESS, and TCRdb retained only in-frame sequences with V and J called. Part of the clones is not carried over; for the studies checked, unresolved V genes explain less than half of this, and the remainder is unexplained. The V and J calls and clone size come from that table; D and trimming were worked out from the DNA. The sample data list about 200,000 clones, and more than 75% of these were observed just once. About 6% of the sample rests with the top ten.

This clonotype was obtained from a man in his forties or fifties with acute COVID-19. The chain employs TRBV11-1 and TRBJ2-2, and possibly TRBD1, on 6 matching bases. Sequenced input: PBMCs or T cells enriched from blood (not recorded which). The DNA reads as follows: TGTGCCAGCAGCCCAAGTGGGGGCGCGGGCACCGGGGAGCTGTTTTTT. This gives the protein CASSPSGGAGTGELFF.